This TCR beta chain was profiled in a study of identifying expanded T cells in peripheral blood. Study observations and caveats: Differentially abundant clones: roughly 1.2 between replicates, approximately 16 at roughly 2 weeks, 19 to 20 at four. Variance in clone template counts between approximately two-week samples significantly increased with total template count across all healthy donors.

Data came from immunoSEQ multiplex PCR; TCRdb stores just in-frame clones and leaves some out. The sample has fewer than 80,000 clones; over 80% are singletons. No infections or other immune events were documented during collection. Comments on this clone: Its antigen is as yet unknown.

The CDR3 runs to 16 residues. Germline lookup yields CDR1 MDHEN and CDR2 SYDVKM. Trimming shortened V by 2 bases and J by 5 bases, and 16 bases separated the two germline ends. Source material: blood. The origin of this receptor is a person between 18 and 75 years old in good health. This chain connects TRBV28 to TRBJ1-5, with a possible D match to TRBD1 (5 bases). CDR3 sequence (DNA): TGTGCCAGCAGTTTACTGGCAGGGTCTTATCATCAGCCCCAGCATTTT. This codes for CASSLLAGSYHQPQHF.